A selection of T cell receptor beta chains follows, all from one sample in a study of cytomegalovirus exposure and HLA in healthy donors. This table comes from immunoSEQ multiplex PCR, and its TCRdb copy is limited to in-frame clones, with some not included. The repertoire holds 250,000 to 350,000 clones, with roughly 88% as singletons. Sequencing was performed on PBMCs. The receptors derive from a man between 40 and 49 years old in good health and CMV-seropositive. Both conserved end residues are part of each CDR3.

J gene,V gene,CDR3 protein
TRBJ2-1,TRBV7-6,CASSLEAGGDNEQFF
TRBJ1-3,TRBV28,CASTRQLYAGGNTIYF
TRBJ2-7,TRBV21-1,CASSKDRGLSYEQYF
TRBJ2-1,TRBV30,CAWSAKHYEQFF
TRBJ2-3,TRBV9,CASSVTRTGGGRDTQYF
TRBJ2-3,TRBV7-8,CASKTLSGTNTDTQYF
TRBJ1-2,TRBV28,CASRNEVGRGGYGYTF
TRBJ1-5,TRBV5-5,CASSLGVLEPQHF
TRBJ1-2,TRBV7-2,CASSLAGQIYGYTF
TRBJ1-5,TRBV18,CASSPATGGVGNQPQHF
-,TRBV5-1,CASSLEDHEQYF
TRBJ1-2,TRBV30,CAWSVPRTGRNYGYTF
TRBJ1-5,TRBV28,CASSLPPYRGAGNQPQHF
TRBJ2-7,TRBV7-8,CASSQRLAPPYEQYF
TRBJ1-1,TRBV6-6,CASRDHRAPEAFF
TRBJ2-7,TRBV9,CASSAGLAEYYEQYF
TRBJ1-5,TRBV2,CASSESTGGAGHQPQHF
TRBJ2-1,TRBV5-4,CASSSGQAFDEQFF
TRBJ1-3,TRBV7-9,CASQGRAGNTIYF
TRBJ2-2,TRBV19,CASRLTMTGELFF
TRBJ2-5,TRBV2,CASKLSGPQETQYF
TRBJ2-1,TRBV19,CASSTGLAGGNEQFF
TRBJ2-7,TRBV18,CASSLATTGGNYEQYF
-,TRBV7-7,CASSSGQGEFYEQYF
TRBJ2-1,TRBV19,CASSTASGSYNEQFF
TRBJ2-1,TRBV2,CASSHRGANEQFF
TRBJ1-1,TRBV28,CASLGTGGNTEAFF
TRBJ2-5,TRBV7-9,CASSLALALETQYF
TRBJ2-7,TRBV7-3,CASSFGGGSYEQYF
TRBJ2-1,TRBV7-3,CASSPWEGNNEQFF
TRBJ1-3,TRBV6-5,CASRLTGYSGNTIYF
TRBJ2-5,TRBV28,CASRPWTGDQETQYF